This passage covers 5 T cell receptor beta chains from one sample sequenced in a study of cytomegalovirus exposure and HLA in healthy donors. The PCR made use of 60 Vbeta and 13 Jbeta primers. Here immunoSEQ multiplex PCR was the method, and the copy in TCRdb shows in-frame clones only, minus some. The table has around 110,000 clones, around three quarters seen once; the top ten hold 0.79%. The sequenced material came from PBMCs. The receptors originated from a boy aged 5 to 17 in good health and CMV-seronegative.

A few counts support this clone. V is TRBV9 and J is TRBJ2-2; tentative D call: TRBD2 (6 bases). CDR1 and CDR2 (germline): SGDLS, YYNGEE. The CDR3 is 17 residues long. Trimming removed 0 bases at V and 4 bases at J, with 16 bases between. The CDR3 DNA reads as TGTGCCAGCAGCGTAGTCTCCGGGAGCATTGGCACCGGGGAGCTGTTTTTT. Its protein product is CASSVVSGSIGTGELFF. The whole variable domain, remainder taken from reference TRBV9 and TRBJ2-2, is DSGVTQTPKHLITATGQRVTLRCSPRSGDLSVYWYQQSLDQGLQFLIQYYNGEERAKGNILERFSAQQFPDLHSELNLSSLELGDSALYFCASSVVSGSIGTGELFFGEGSRLTVL.

The V gene is TRBV4-1, the J gene TRBJ1-3; a possible D gene is TRBD1 (6 bases). Looked up from germline, CDR1 is MGHRA and CDR2 is YSYEKL. The V end lost 0 bases, the J end lost 0 bases, and 12 bases lay between the germline ends. CDR3 size: 17 residues. The CDR3 DNA reads TGCGCCAGCAGCCAAGATTCGGAAGGGGGCTCTGGAAACACCATATATTTT. The encoded protein is CASSQDSEGGSGNTIYF.

V and J are TRBV6-5 and TRBJ2-5; D is perhaps TRBD1 (5 bases). V lost 0 bases, J lost 3 bases, and 11 bases lay in between. CDR1 and CDR2 (germline): MNHEY, SVGAGI. This CDR3 has 15 residues. The CDR3 DNA sequence: TGTGCCAGCAGTTACTCGAGTGGGGCAGAAGAGACCCAGTACTTC. This translates into CASSYSSGAEETQYF.

The J gene is TRBJ2-5, the V gene TRBV10-2; D is unclear. V shed 6 bases and J shed 5 bases, with 13 bases lying between them. The V gene's germline CDR1 is WSHSY and CDR2 SAAADI. The CDR3 has 13 amino acids. CDR3 in amino acids: CASRIDSPETQYF. The CDR3 DNA reads as TGCGCCAGCAGGATAGACTCCCCGGAGACCCAGTACTTC.

This rearrangement joins TRBV28 to TRBJ2-7; 9 nucleotides agree with TRBD2. The germline CDR1 and CDR2 sequences are MDHEN and SYDVKM. Germline trimming cut 6 bases from V and 7 bases from J; bases unmatched to any gene: 13. This CDR3 has 15 amino acids. CDR3: CASSSIAGVSGEQYF. CDR3 bases: TGTGCCAGCAGCTCCATAGCGGGAGTATCGGGTGAGCAGTACTTC. The full variable domain, its missing parts supplied by reference TRBV28 and TRBJ2-7, is DVKVTQSSRYLVKRTGEKVFLECVQDMDHENMFWYRQDPGLGLRLIYFSYDVKMKEKGDIPEGYSVSREKKERFSLILESASTNQTSMYLCASSSIAGVSGEQYFGPGTRLTVT.